This TCR beta chain was recovered during a study of OX40 agonist ivuxolimab in advanced cancers. Notes on the study in general: With doses of 0.1 to 3.0 mg/kg, CD4+ and CD8+ blood T cells had undergone clonal expansion by week 6.

As to this clone: Its target is unknown.

Clones were sequenced by immunoSEQ multiplex PCR, and TCRdb holds only the in-frame ones, with some missing. Of fewer than 25,000 clones detected, about 83% appear once; the ten largest clones hold 8% to 9%. V was trimmed by 2 bases and J by 7 bases, leaving 15 bases between them. The CDR3 runs 14 residues. In germline, CDR1 is MGHRA, CDR2 YSYEKL. This specimen was CD4+ or CD8+ T cells sorted from blood, taken in a trial of the OX40 agonist ivuxolimab. The sequence was collected from an adult with an advanced solid tumor such as melanoma, head and neck, liver or kidney cancer. The genes are TRBV4-1 and TRBJ2-7; a possible D gene is TRBD2 (5 bases). The DNA for the CDR3 is TGCGCCAGCAGCCAAATGCCGGGTCCGGGGGAGCAGTACTTC. Its translation is CASSQMPGPGEQYF.